The 9 T cell receptor beta chains below all came from one sample that was sequenced in a study of T-cell reconstitution after alpha-beta-depleted transplantation in children (dated by TCRdb to 2016 to 2018). Sample treatment or condition, as interpreted from the label and publication: allogeneic hematopoietic cell transplantation with graft depleted of TCRalphabeta T cells and CD19 B cells. Libraries were constructed by PCR. Data came from an Illumina HiSeq 2500. To normalize quantification of the TCRbeta repertoire, the TCR libraries were built with molecular barcoding that relied on unique molecular identifiers. Clones were called with MiXCR by TCRdb after fastp trimmed the public reads at Q25, and only in-frame beta chains were retained. Rows matching on CDR3 protein sequence are summarized as one entry with the most common DNA and genes. The sample table shows around 300,000 distinct CDR3 sequences, and roughly 9.1% are seen once. The ten largest account for approximately 7% of the sample.

The specimen was PBMCs, collected before TCRalphabeta/CD19-depleted stem cell transplant. These TCRs come from a boy under two years old with acute myeloid leukemia, due to receive a stem cell transplant.

This clonotype was detected a few times. The chain combines TRBV6-5 with TRBJ1-4; D gene uncertain. The germline gives CDR1 MNHEY, CDR2 SVGAGI. V gave up 0 bases and J gave up 6 bases, with 11 bases separating them. This CDR3 is built from 15 residues. CDR3 loop: CASSYSMRTDEKLFF. Written as DNA, the CDR3 is TGTGCCAGCAGTTACTCGATGAGGACGGATGAAAAACTGTTTTTT.

This clonotype was seen ten or more times. This chain uses TRBV6-6 with TRBJ1-1, with D hard to call. Germline CDR1 reads MNHNY; CDR2 reads SVGAGI (reference sequence). The CDR3 contains 13 residues. The V end was cut by 0 bases, the J end by 4 bases, with 6 bases between. CDR3 in amino acids: CASSYSMRTEAFF. The DNA for the CDR3 is TGTGCCAGCAGTTACTCGATGCGCACTGAAGCTTTCTTT.

The chain couples TRBV29-1 to TRBJ1-5; tentatively, D is TRBD1 (5 bases). CDR1 and CDR2 from the germline V gene are SQVTM and ANQGSEA. Trimming removed 6 bases at V and 0 bases at J, with 12 bases between. CDR3 length: 14 residues. The CDR3 protein is CSVSGLYSNQPQHF. Here the CDR3 DNA reads TGCAGCGTGTCGGGACTCTATAGCAATCAGCCCCAGCATTTT.

This clonotype was counted ten times or more. J is TRBJ2-1 and V is TRBV28; tentatively, D is TRBD1 or TRBD2 (5 bases each). Trimming stripped 3 bases from V and 8 bases from J, with 11 bases between. The length of the CDR3 is 13 residues. Germline CDR1 MDHEN, CDR2 SYDVKM. The CDR3 DNA sequence: TGTGCCAGCAGTTTCCGGGACGTCCATGAGCAGTTCTTC. This translates into CASSFRDVHEQFF.

This clonotype appeared many times. The gene calls are TRBV28 and TRBJ2-7; tentative D call: TRBD1 (6 bases). The length of the CDR3 is 12 residues. The germline CDR1 and CDR2 sequences are MDHEN and SYDVKM. Trimming cost V 7 bases and J 6 bases, with 13 bases left between them. CDR3: CASTGARGEQYF. CDR3 DNA sequence: TGTGCCAGCACAGGGGCCAGAGGCGAGCAGTACTTC.

There are many counts of this clonotype. V usage is TRBV5-1 and J usage is TRBJ2-5; TRBD1 agrees at 9 bases. The germline gives CDR1 SGHRS, CDR2 YFSETQ. The CDR3 covers 15 residues. Germline trimming cut 0 bases from V and 4 bases from J; bases unmatched to any gene: 4. The CDR3 loop reads CASSLAQGAGETQYF. In DNA, the CDR3 is TGCGCCAGCAGCTTGGCACAGGGGGCCGGAGAGACCCAGTACTTC.

The sample holds many counts of this clonotype. This sequence joins TRBV4-3 and TRBJ2-1; D remains unclear. Germline-derived CDR1 and CDR2 are LGHNA and YSLEER. This CDR3 region has 16 residues. V lost 0 bases, J lost 4 bases, and 13 bases lay in between. The CDR3 DNA follows: TGCGCCAGCAGCCAAGATTGGGTTGAGTATTACAATGAGCAGTTCTTC. Encoded protein: CASSQDWVEYYNEQFF.

Remarks on this clonotype: The missing conserved phenylalanine or tryptophan at the end of this CDR3 makes a read error likely. V is TRBV20-1 and J is TRBJ1-2; a weak D match, TRBD1 (5 bases). From germline, CDR1 is DFQATT and CDR2 SNEGSKA (reference sequence). Trimming stripped 3 bases from V and 8 bases from J, with 22 bases between. The CDR3 is made up of 15 amino acids. The CDR3 bases are TGCAGTGCTAGCCTCCAGGGACTGCCGAGGGGAGGCTACACCCTC. This translates into CSASLQGLPRGGYTL.

This clonotype was seen repeatedly, ten times or more. The gene calls are TRBV27 and TRBJ1-6; 8 nucleotides line up with TRBD1. CDR3 length equals 15 residues. J gave up 5 bases and V 10 bases, and 10 bases lay outside the gene matches. Germline V gives CDR1 MNHEY, CDR2 SMNVEV (reference sequence). CDR3 region: CATAGTGANNSPLHF. CDR3 sequence (DNA): TGTGCCACAGCGGGGACAGGAGCCAATAATTCACCCCTCCACTTT.